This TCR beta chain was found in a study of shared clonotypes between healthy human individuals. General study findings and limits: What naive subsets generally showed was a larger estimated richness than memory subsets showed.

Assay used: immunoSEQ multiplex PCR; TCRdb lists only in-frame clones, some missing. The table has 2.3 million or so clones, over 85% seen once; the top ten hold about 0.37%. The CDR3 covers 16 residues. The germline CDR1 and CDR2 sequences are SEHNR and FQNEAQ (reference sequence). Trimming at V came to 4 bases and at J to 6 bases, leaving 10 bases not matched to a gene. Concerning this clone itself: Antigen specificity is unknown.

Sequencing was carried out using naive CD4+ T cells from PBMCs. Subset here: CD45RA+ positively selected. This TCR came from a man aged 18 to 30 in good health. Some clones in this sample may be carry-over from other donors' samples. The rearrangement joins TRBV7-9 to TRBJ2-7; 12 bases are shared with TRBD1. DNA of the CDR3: TGTGCCAGCAGCTGGGAACCCGGGACAGGGGGCGGCGAGCAGTACTTC. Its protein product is CASSWEPGTGGGEQYF.